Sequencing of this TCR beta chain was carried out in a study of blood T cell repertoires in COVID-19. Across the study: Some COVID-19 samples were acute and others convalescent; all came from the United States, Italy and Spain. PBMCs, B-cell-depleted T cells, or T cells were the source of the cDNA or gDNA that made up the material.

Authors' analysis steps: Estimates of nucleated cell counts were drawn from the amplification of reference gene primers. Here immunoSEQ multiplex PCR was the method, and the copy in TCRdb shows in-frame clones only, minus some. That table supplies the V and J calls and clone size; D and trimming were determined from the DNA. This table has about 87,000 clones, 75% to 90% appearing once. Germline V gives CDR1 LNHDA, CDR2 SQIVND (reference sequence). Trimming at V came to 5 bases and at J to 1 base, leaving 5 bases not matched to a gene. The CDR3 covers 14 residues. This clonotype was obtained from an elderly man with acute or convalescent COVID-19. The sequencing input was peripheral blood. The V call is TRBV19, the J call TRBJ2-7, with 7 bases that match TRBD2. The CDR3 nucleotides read TGTGCCAGTAGTCGGGGGGTCCTATCCTACGAGCAGTACTTC. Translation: CASSRGVLSYEQYF.